This section outlines one T cell receptor (beta chain) sequence together with its context. Its antigen is not known. This record comes from a study of response to subunit inactivated influenza vaccine. Study-wide results and limits: Authors suggested seasonal influenza vaccinations each recruit few new T cells.

Per germline, CDR1 MNHEY and CDR2 SMNVEV (reference sequence). V lost 4 bases to trimming and J lost 4 bases; unmatched junction nucleotides: 10. There are 15 residues in the CDR3. One entry per CDR3 protein, called by TCRdb with MiXCR from the RT-PCR reads. The sample has hundreds of thousands of distinct CDR3 sequences; roughly 12% are singletons. This sample also appeared in a second study, on T cells expressing NK-cell markers. In that study: It was by 5'RACE template switching with UMIs that TCR beta cDNA was made. Investigators obtained TCR beta repertoires from sorted CD3+CD56+NKG2C+, CD3+CD56+NKG2C- and CD3+CD56-NKG2C+ T cells. Among CD8+ T cells from six donors, dominant NKG2C+ clonotypes accounted for roughly 1.0-7.0%. Clarity on HCMV specificity was lacking for the expanded NKG2C+ T cell clones.

The receptor comes from a man aged 45-60 years who received an inactivated influenza vaccine. The material sequenced was PBMCs from blood, taken on the day of vaccination. V usage is TRBV27 and J usage is TRBJ2-7; 7 nucleotides match TRBD1. This CDR3 reads CASSSGTGTVYEQYF. CDR3 DNA: TGTGCCAGCAGTTCAGGAACCGGGACAGTATACGAGCAGTACTTC.